Following are 3 T cell receptor beta chains from one sample sequenced in a study of CD4 T cells in relation to SARS-CoV-2 and coronaviruses. Repertoires were generated with immunoSEQ multiplex PCR, while TCRdb's copy carries only in-frame clones and drops some. Among about 31,000 clones listed, under 80% were seen once. Their specific antigens are unknown. Sequencing used memory CD4+ T cells from PBMCs, cultured in vitro. These receptors were obtained from an adult with COVID-19.

This sequence joins TRBV6-8 and TRBJ2-2; 9 bases line up with TRBD1. V was pared by 7 bases and J by 3 bases, with 15 bases of the junction left unmatched. There are 18 residues in the CDR3. Looked up from germline, CDR1 is MNHGY and CDR2 is SAAAGT. The CDR3, as DNA: TGTGCCAGCACCCGGACAGGGGCCCCTTTTGGGGACACCGGGGAGCTGTTTTTT. It codes for CASTRTGAPFGDTGELFF.

In DNA, the CDR3 is TGTGCCAGCAGTGCAGGGAGGTCCTACAATGAGCAGTTCTTC. As protein: CASSAGRSYNEQFF. The chain uses TRBV2 and TRBJ2-1; D is possibly TRBD2 (6 bases). The CDR3 is made up of 14 amino acids. With 4 bases removed from V and 1 base from J, the gap between germline ends came to 8 bases. CDR1 SNHLY and CDR2 FYNNEI come from the germline V gene.

This clone was found once. The chain is built from TRBV9 and TRBJ2-2; 9 nucleotides agree with TRBD1. Germline V gene sequence: CDR1 SGDLS, CDR2 YYNGEE. The CDR3 has 21 amino acids. The trim removed 4 bases at V and 0 bases at J, leaving 19 bases unmatched. Here the CDR3 DNA reads TGTGCCAGCAGCACACGGGTCCCGGGACAGGGAGTCGTCACGAACACCGGGGAGCTGTTTTTT. It codes for CASSTRVPGQGVVTNTGELFF.